Here is one TCR beta chain with its context. The antigen remains unidentified. V shed 4 bases and J 4 bases; nucleotides not matched to a gene: 8. The germline V gene has CDR1 SGHRS and CDR2 YFSETQ. The CDR3 totals 16 residues. The sample comes from a study of cytomegalovirus exposure and HLA in healthy donors. The PCR used 60 Vbeta and 13 Jbeta primers. Method: immunoSEQ multiplex PCR; TCRdb's copy keeps in-frame clones and lacks some. The sample lists 140,000 to 150,000 clones, about 72% occurring once. Whole-study findings and limits: In a later analysis, HLA-associated TCR beta chains were more clonally expanded than equally common others. Later analysis identified about 18,000 TCR beta sequences associated with HLA alleles, using a false discovery rate threshold of 0.05. High specificity and sensitivity for cytomegalovirus status were reported for the classifier. There were a few CMV-associated chains whose specificity for CMV antigens was confirmed in vitro.

This receptor was identified in a man in his forties or fifties in good health and CMV-seronegative. The rearrangement uses TRBV5-1 and TRBJ2-3; 11 bases map to TRBD2. Specimen: PBMCs. DNA of the CDR3: TGCGCCAGCAGCCCCGGGCTAGCGGGGGGCTCAGATACGCAGTATTTT. It encodes CASSPGLAGGSDTQYF.